A selection of T cell receptor beta chains follows, all from one sample in a study of T-cell reconstitution after alpha-beta-depleted transplantation in children. TCRdb itself ran the PCR reads through MiXCR, one entry per CDR3 protein. The sample contains fewer than 150,000 distinct CDR3 sequences, approximately 8.7% of which appear only once. The sample here was PBMCs, mostly from graft donor cells, taken 180 days after TCRalphabeta/CD19-depleted stem cell transplant. The receptor source for this set is a girl under three years old who had a stem cell transplant for combined immunodeficiency, so the T cells may come from the graft donor. CDR3s include the opening cysteine and the closing phenylalanine or tryptophan. D genes are given only for firm matches. Only some rows state a clone size, as once, few, many or a class for expanded clones.

j_call v_call d_call clone_size cdr3_aa cdr3_nt
TRBJ2-7 TRBV6-1 TRBD1 . CASSPRKTGGSSYEQYF TGTGCCAGCAGTCCAAGGAAGACAGGGGGAAGCTCCTACGAGCAGTACTTC
TRBJ2-6 TRBV10-3 . few CAIRDSGANVLTF TGTGCCATCAGGGACTCTGGGGCCAACGTCCTGACTTTC
TRBJ2-3 TRBV20-1 . few CSARAHRSFTDTQYF TGCAGTGCTAGAGCCCACCGCTCCTTCACAGATACGCAGTATTTT
TRBJ2-7 TRBV6-5 . . CASSYSNAGSGGYEQYF TGTGCCAGCAGTTACTCGAATGCAGGATCTGGAGGCTACGAGCAGTACTTC
TRBJ2-3 TRBV12-3/TRBV12-4 TRBD2 few CASSTASGGRTYTQYF TGTGCCAGCAGCACAGCTAGCGGGGGAAGAACATATACGCAGTATTTT
TRBJ1-4 TRBV12-3/TRBV12-4 . few CASSFLGIGSEKLFF TGTGCCAGCAGTTTTTTGGGAATAGGGAGTGAAAAACTGTTTTTT
TRBJ2-1 TRBV7-3 . few CASSLTHYSYNEQFF TGTGCCAGCAGCTTAACGCACTACTCCTACAATGAGCAGTTCTTC
TRBJ2-3 TRBV5-6 . few CASSLAGVDTQYF TGTGCCAGCAGCTTGGCCGGGGTGGATACGCAGTATTTT
TRBJ2-2 TRBV7-2 . . CASSLVALTGELFF TGTGCCAGCAGCTTAGTGGCTCTCACCGGGGAGCTGTTTTTT
TRBJ2-3 TRBV11-2 TRBD2 . CASSRGGWTDTQYF TGTGCCAGCAGCCGGGGGGGGTGGACAGATACGCAGTATTTT
TRBJ2-5 TRBV5-5 TRBD1 few CASSRPGQYQETQYF TGTGCCAGCAGCCGACCGGGACAGTACCAAGAGACCCAGTACTTC
TRBJ2-2 TRBV29-1 TRBD2 few CSVESSGSFGGELFF TGCAGCGTTGAGTCGAGCGGGAGCTTCGGCGGGGAGCTGTTTTTT
TRBJ2-3 TRBV12-3/TRBV12-4 TRBD2 many CASSLSGGLPDTQYF TGTGCCAGCAGTCTTAGCGGGGGCCTCCCAGATACGCAGTATTTT
TRBJ2-3 TRBV7-3 TRBD2 few CASSTLAGGPTDTQYF TGTGCCAGCAGCACCTTAGCGGGAGGGCCCACAGATACGCAGTATTTT
TRBJ2-5 TRBV7-2 TRBD2 few CASSLWGAGAQETQYF TGTGCCAGCAGCTTATGGGGAGCGGGAGCACAAGAGACCCAGTACTTC
TRBJ1-4 TRBV20-1 TRBD1 few CSAQGQGITTNEKLFF TGCAGTGCTCAGGGACAGGGGATAACAACTAATGAAAAACTGTTTTTT
TRBJ2-7 TRBV20-1 . many CSATSRYEQYF TGCAGTGCTACCTCCCGATACGAGCAGTACTTC
TRBJ2-7 TRBV7-2 . many CASFTGQEGREQYF TGTGCCAGCTTTACCGGACAGGAGGGTCGCGAGCAGTACTTC
TRBJ1-5 TRBV2 . many CASTRDSNQPQHF TGTGCCAGCACCCGGGACAGCAATCAGCCCCAGCATTTT
TRBJ2-7 TRBV18 TRBD1 few CASSPTGTGWYEQYF TGTGCCAGCTCCCCGACCGGGACAGGGTGGTACGAGCAGTACTTC
TRBJ1-1 TRBV7-3 . few CASSCVGLNTEAFF TGTGCCAGCAGCTGCGTGGGTCTGAACACTGAAGCTTTCTTT
TRBJ2-3 TRBV9 . . CASSLAGTPTNTQYF TGTGCCAGCAGCCTAGCAGGGACCCCAACAAATACGCAGTATTTT
TRBJ2-5 TRBV10-3 . few CAIRGNSPQETQYF TGTGCCATCAGAGGGAACAGTCCCCAAGAGACCCAGTACTTC
TRBJ1-2 TRBV12-3/TRBV12-4 TRBD1 few CASSLIGQGKGYTF TGTGCCAGCAGTCTGATCGGACAGGGAAAGGGCTACACCTTC
TRBJ1-1 TRBV9 . . CASSDSGGAAHTEAFF TGTGCCAGCAGCGACTCCGGTGGGGCAGCGCACACTGAAGCTTTCTTT
TRBJ2-1 TRBV7-9 TRBD1 many CASSPGGAYNDEQFF TGTGCCAGCAGCCCAGGGGGCGCGTACAACGATGAGCAGTTCTTC
TRBJ2-7 TRBV5-1 TRBD2 few CASSSSSGGHSYEQYF TGCGCCAGCAGCTCATCTAGCGGGGGGCACTCCTACGAGCAGTACTTC
TRBJ1-4 TRBV11-2 . few CASSSISRRELFF TGTGCCAGCAGCTCTATATCTCGAAGGGAACTGTTTTTT
TRBJ2-1 TRBV10-3 TRBD2 few CAISVAGVYNEQFF TGTGCCATCAGTGTAGCGGGAGTATACAATGAGCAGTTCTTC
TRBJ2-3 TRBV20-1 TRBD2 . CSARVASGGGETQYF TGCAGTGCTAGAGTAGCTAGCGGGGGCGGGGAGACGCAGTATTTT
TRBJ2-3 TRBV20-1 TRBD2 . CSAPDIAGVWPDTQYF TGCAGTGCTCCCGATATAGCGGGAGTTTGGCCAGATACGCAGTATTTT
TRBJ1-1 TRBV29-1 . many CSVDLGVVNTEAFF TGCAGCGTTGATCTAGGGGTGGTGAACACTGAAGCTTTCTTT
TRBJ2-3 TRBV5-1 TRBD1 few CASSLTGTGEYTQYF TGCGCCAGCAGCTTGACCGGGACAGGGGAGTATACGCAGTATTTT
TRBJ2-3 TRBV5-5 . many CASSLWGGDADTQYF TGTGCCAGCAGCTTGTGGGGCGGGGACGCAGATACGCAGTATTTT
TRBJ1-2 TRBV13 . few CASSLDPVTGPYGYTF TGTGCCAGCAGCTTGGACCCAGTGACGGGACCTTATGGCTACACCTTC
TRBJ2-2 TRBV29-1 . many CSAWGGGNTGELFF TGCAGCGCCTGGGGAGGGGGGAACACCGGGGAGCTGTTTTTT
TRBJ2-7 TRBV20-1 . few CSATPGYEQYF TGCAGTGCCACCCCCGGCTACGAGCAGTACTTC
TRBJ1-1 TRBV12-3/TRBV12-4 . few CASSLLWGSMNTEAFF TGTGCCAGCAGTTTACTCTGGGGAAGTATGAACACTGAAGCTTTCTTT
TRBJ2-7 TRBV5-1 . few CASSPGADTYEQYF TGCGCCAGCAGCCCGGGGGCAGATACCTACGAGCAGTACTTC
TRBJ1-5 TRBV6-1 . many CASSAQMNQPQHF TGTGCCAGCAGTGCGCAGATGAATCAGCCCCAGCATTTT
TRBJ2-7 TRBV6-2/TRBV6-3 . few CASRVPGGYEQYF TGTGCCAGCAGAGTCCCCGGCGGTTACGAGCAGTACTTC
TRBJ2-1 TRBV10-3 . . CAARDGLALNEQFF TGTGCCGCGCGTGACGGATTAGCCCTGAATGAGCAGTTCTTC
TRBJ1-6 TRBV20-1 TRBD1 . CSARWDRLYNSPLHF TGCAGTGCTAGATGGGACAGGCTCTATAATTCACCCCTCCACTTT
TRBJ2-5 TRBV29-1 . many CSVGMRLPLETQYF TGCAGCGTTGGGATGAGACTGCCCTTAGAGACCCAGTACTTC
TRBJ2-1 TRBV6-2/TRBV6-3 TRBD2 few CASSYISQSGSHYNEQFF TGTGCCAGCAGTTACATAAGCCAAAGCGGGAGCCACTACAATGAGCAGTTCTTC
TRBJ2-2 TRBV6-5 TRBD1 . CASSSTGSNTGELFF TGTGCCAGCAGTTCGACAGGGTCGAACACCGGGGAGCTGTTTTTT
TRBJ2-7 TRBV11-1 . few CASSFEVGYGQYF TGTGCCAGCAGCTTCGAGGTGGGATATGGGCAGTACTTC
TRBJ2-5 TRBV20-1 . few CSARDVSKETQYF TGCAGTGCTAGGGACGTGAGCAAAGAGACCCAGTACTTC
TRBJ1-2 TRBV27 TRBD1 few CASSPGGCVGYTF TGTGCCAGCAGCCCAGGGGGCTGCGTTGGCTACACCTTC
TRBJ2-7 TRBV6-5 TRBD2 few CASSYANGGSYEQYF TGTGCCAGCAGTTACGCCAACGGGGGGAGCTACGAGCAGTACTTC
TRBJ2-7 TRBV30 . few CAWSVSRVQYF TGTGCCTGGAGTGTTAGCCGGGTACAGTACTTC
TRBJ2-7 TRBV7-2 TRBD1 few CASSQQGRTPYEQYF TGTGCCAGCAGCCAACAGGGGCGAACACCCTACGAGCAGTACTTC
TRBJ1-1 TRBV20-1 . . CSASFFRGVTEAFF TGCAGTGCTTCTTTCTTTAGGGGAGTCACTGAAGCTTTCTTT
TRBJ2-1 TRBV3-1 TRBD1 few CASSQRGWTGATYNEQFF TGTGCCAGCAGCCAAAGGGGGTGGACAGGGGCTACCTACAATGAGCAGTTCTTC
TRBJ2-1 TRBV29-1 . many CSVALVKQFF TGCAGCGTTGCCTTGGTCAAGCAGTTCTTC
TRBJ2-1 TRBV29-1 . few CSAQASSYNEQFF TGCAGCGCCCAGGCTAGCTCCTACAATGAGCAGTTCTTC